The TCR beta chain under discussion was sequenced for a study of technical replicates of blood from several donors. Measured with immunoSEQ multiplex PCR; TCRdb has only the in-frame clones, and not every one. The sample shows fewer than 70,000 clones, 94% of them seen only once. Germline V CDR1 and CDR2: SGHVS, FQNEAQ. This CDR3 contains 12 residues. J was trimmed by 7 bases and V by 7 bases; bases with no gene match: 5. The genes are TRBV7-8 and TRBJ1-1; TRBD1 agrees at 8 bases. Specimen: T cells isolated from PBMCs. The receptor's source is a human donor in good health. CDR3 bases: TGTGCCAGCACCCAGGGACAGGTTGAAGCTTTCTTT. It encodes CASTQGQVEAFF. The variable domain in full, completed from reference TRBV7-8 and TRBJ1-1, reads GAGVSQSPRYKVAKRGQDVALRCDPISGHVSLFWYQQALGQGPEFLTYFQNEAQLDKSGLPSDRFFAERPEGSVSTLKIQRTQQEDSAVYLCASTQGQVEAFFGQGTRLTVV.